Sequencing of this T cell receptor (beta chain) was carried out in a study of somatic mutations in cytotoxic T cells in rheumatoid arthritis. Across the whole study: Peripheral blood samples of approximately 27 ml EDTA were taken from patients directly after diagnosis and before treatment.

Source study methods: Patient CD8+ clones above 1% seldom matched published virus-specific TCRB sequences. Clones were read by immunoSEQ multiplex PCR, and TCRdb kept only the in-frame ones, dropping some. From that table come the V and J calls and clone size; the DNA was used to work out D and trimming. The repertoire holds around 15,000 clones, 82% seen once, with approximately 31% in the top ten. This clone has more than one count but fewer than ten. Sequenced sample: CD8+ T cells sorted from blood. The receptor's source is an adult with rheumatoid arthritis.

In DNA, the CDR3 is TGTGCCAGCAGTGGACAGTTCGCTGAAGCTTTCTTT. Its translation is CASSGQFAEAFF. The genes are TRBV25-1 and TRBJ1-1, with D possibly TRBD1 on 5 matching bases. The CDR3 runs to 12 residues. Germline V gene sequence: CDR1 MGHDK, CDR2 SYGVNS. V was cut by 4 bases and J by 6 bases, with 9 bases left in between.